These T cell receptor beta chains were read from a single sample in a study of technical replicates of blood from several donors. The protocol was immunoSEQ multiplex PCR, while the TCRdb copy is restricted to in-frame clones and leaves out a portion. The sample holds some 93,000 clones, around 96% seen once. The sequenced sample was T cells isolated from PBMCs. The source is a human donor in good health. CDR3s include the opening cysteine and the closing phenylalanine or tryptophan. A D gene is named only where the DNA matches it firmly. The listing skips clone size in some rows; elsewhere it reads once, few, many or a size class.

DNA: TGTGCCTGGAGTGTACGGGAGTACGGAAACACCATATATTTT; CDR3: CAWSVREYGNTIYF; V: TRBV30; size: -; J: TRBJ1-3; D: -
DNA: TGTGCCAGTAGACAACTCGACAGGTCCGGTTACGAGCAGTACTTC; CDR3: CASRQLDRSGYEQYF; V: TRBV19; size: -; J: TRBJ2-7; D: -
DNA: TGCAGCGCCCTATTGCGGACTGGGAAATACGAGCAGTACTTC; CDR3: CSALLRTGKYEQYF; V: TRBV29-1; size: once; J: TRBJ2-7; D: -
DNA: TGTGCCTGGAGTATTATCTCTGGAAACACCATATATTTT; CDR3: CAWSIISGNTIYF; V: TRBV30; size: -; J: TRBJ1-3; D: -
DNA: TGTGCCAGCACCACTAGCGGGTGGACCTACGAGCAGTACTTC; CDR3: CASTTSGWTYEQYF; V: TRBV7-9; size: once; J: TRBJ2-7; D: TRBD2
DNA: TGCGCCAGCAGCCAAGCCCCGGCAGCTAGCTCTGCAGATACGCAGTATTTT; CDR3: CASSQAPAASSADTQYF; V: TRBV4-1; size: -; J: TRBJ2-3; D: -
DNA: TGTGCCAGCCAGGATCCCGGGGGTCAACACGAGCAGTACTTC; CDR3: CASQDPGGQHEQYF; V: TRBV2; size: -; J: TRBJ2-7; D: -
DNA: TGTGCCAGCAGCACAACGTGGCAGGGAGGTGGAGAGACCCAGTACTTC; CDR3: CASSTTWQGGGETQYF; V: TRBV7-6; size: -; J: TRBJ2-5; D: -
DNA: TGTGCCAGCAGCTTGAGTTTAGACGAGCAGTACTTC; CDR3: CASSLSLDEQYF; V: TRBV7-9; size: -; J: TRBJ2-7; D: -
DNA: TGTGCCATCAGTGCGGGACAGGTGGTCGGAAGAAATGAGCAGTTCTTC; CDR3: CAISAGQVVGRNEQFF; V: TRBV10-3; size: -; J: TRBJ2-1; D: TRBD1
DNA: TGTGCCAGCAGTTTACCGGGTGGGGAGCAGTACTTC; CDR3: CASSLPGGEQYF; V: TRBV27; size: -; J: TRBJ2-7; D: -
DNA: TGCGCCAGCAGCCAAGGAGCGGGGGGGCTTATTGAGCAGTTCTTC; CDR3: CASSQGAGGLIEQFF; V: TRBV4-1; size: -; J: TRBJ2-1; D: TRBD2
DNA: TGTGCCAGCAGCCTCATTTTGGGGACTGAAGAGACCCAGTACTTC; CDR3: CASSLILGTEETQYF; V: TRBV11-3; size: -; J: TRBJ2-5; D: -
DNA: TGCGCCAGCAGCCAAGAAGGGGTGGGACTAGGGGCCATCGAGCAGTACTTC; CDR3: CASSQEGVGLGAIEQYF; V: TRBV4-1; size: -; J: TRBJ2-7; D: TRBD2
DNA: TGTGCCAGTAGTACGGACGGAGGTTTTTCGACAGATACGCAGTATTTT; CDR3: CASSTDGGFSTDTQYF; V: TRBV19; size: -; J: TRBJ2-3; D: -
DNA: TGTGCCAGCAGCCCGGCCAGGGAAGAGACCCAGTACTTC; CDR3: CASSPAREETQYF; V: TRBV5-4; size: once; J: TRBJ2-5; D: -
DNA: TGTGCCAGCAGTTACTCCACAGGGAAGACTGAAGCTTTCTTT; CDR3: CASSYSTGKTEAFF; V: TRBV6-5; size: -; J: TRBJ1-1; D: -
DNA: TGTGCCAGCAGACTATACAGGGACACTGAAGCTTTCTTT; CDR3: CASRLYRDTEAFF; V: TRBV7-2; size: -; J: TRBJ1-1; D: -
DNA: TGTGCCAGCAGCCCAATTTCCTCAGATCAGCCCCAGCATTTT; CDR3: CASSPISSDQPQHF; V: TRBV25-1; size: -; J: TRBJ1-5; D: -
DNA: TGTGCCAGCAGCCTATTGTCTCTCGGACTAGCGGCCGACAATGAGCAGTTCTTC; CDR3: CASSLLSLGLAADNEQFF; V: TRBV28; size: -; J: TRBJ2-1; D: TRBD2
DNA: TGTGCCAGCAGCTTAGCCCCGTCGGGACTAGCGGAGTACGAGCAGTACTTC; CDR3: CASSLAPSGLAEYEQYF; V: TRBV11-2; size: -; J: TRBJ2-7; D: TRBD2
DNA: TGTGCCAGCAGTCACGGACTAGCGGGGGAGCAGTTCTTC; CDR3: CASSHGLAGEQFF; V: TRBV27; size: -; J: TRBJ2-1; D: TRBD2
DNA: TGCGCCAGCAGCCAAGGGCCGGGAGGACCCTCCAATGAGCAGTTCTTC; CDR3: CASSQGPGGPSNEQFF; V: TRBV4-1; size: -; J: TRBJ2-1; D: TRBD2
DNA: TGTGCCAGCAGTGGGGACAGGGGCCCTGGGGGTGAAAAACTGTTTTTT; CDR3: CASSGDRGPGGEKLFF; V: TRBV28; size: once; J: TRBJ1-4; D: TRBD1
DNA: TGTGCCAGCCTCCACTCATCTGGCACAGATACGCAGTATTTT; CDR3: CASLHSSGTDTQYF; V: TRBV19; size: -; J: TRBJ2-3; D: -
DNA: TGTGCCAGCACCCTACGGGACAGCTACAATGAGCAGTTCTTC; CDR3: CASTLRDSYNEQFF; V: TRBV7-6; size: -; J: TRBJ2-1; D: TRBD1
DNA: TGTGCCATCAGTGGCAGAGCACAGTCGATTAGCACAGATACGCAGTATTTT; CDR3: CAISGRAQSISTDTQYF; V: TRBV10-3; size: -; J: TRBJ2-3; D: -
DNA: TGTGCCTGGAGACAGGATATGAACACTGAAGCTTTCTTT; CDR3: CAWRQDMNTEAFF; V: TRBV30; size: -; J: TRBJ1-1; D: -
DNA: TGTGCCAGCAGCTTAGTGTGGGGACAGAGTTCCGAGCAGTTCTTC; CDR3: CASSLVWGQSSEQFF; V: TRBV11-2; size: -; J: TRBJ2-1; D: TRBD1
DNA: TGCGCCAGCAGCTTCCTGCCAGAAGAGACCCAGTACTTC; CDR3: CASSFLPEETQYF; V: TRBV5-1; size: -; J: TRBJ2-5; D: -
DNA: TGTGCCAGCAGCCTAACCTGGCCCCAGCATTTT; CDR3: CASSLTWPQHF; V: TRBV28; size: -; J: TRBJ1-5; D: -
DNA: TGTGCCAGCAGCGTAAGGGGGCACTCTGGAAACACCATATATTTT; CDR3: CASSVRGHSGNTIYF; V: TRBV9; size: -; J: TRBJ1-3; D: TRBD1
DNA: TGCGCCAGCAGCTACGACGCTCGGGTGGCACCAGATACGCAGTATTTT; CDR3: CASSYDARVAPDTQYF; V: TRBV5-1; size: -; J: TRBJ2-3; D: -
DNA: TGTGCCAGCAGCCCCGGGACAGGAGTTTTATACGAGCAGTACTTC; CDR3: CASSPGTGVLYEQYF; V: TRBV28; size: -; J: TRBJ2-7; D: TRBD1
DNA: TGTGCCAGCTCACCACAGGGAGAGGGATACTATGGCTACACCTTC; CDR3: CASSPQGEGYYGYTF; V: TRBV18; size: -; J: TRBJ1-2; D: -
DNA: TGTGCCAGCAGGGGTACTAGCGGGGGGATCACAGATACGCAGTATTTT; CDR3: CASRGTSGGITDTQYF; V: TRBV11-3; size: -; J: TRBJ2-3; D: TRBD2
DNA: TGCGCCAGCAGCCCGGTACAGGGGGATGCCAAAAACATTCAGTACTTC; CDR3: CASSPVQGDAKNIQYF; V: TRBV5-1; size: -; J: TRBJ2-4; D: TRBD1
DNA: TGTGCCAGCAGTCAAACTAGCGGGAGCTGGTACGAGCAGTACTTC; CDR3: CASSQTSGSWYEQYF; V: TRBV6-5; size: -; J: TRBJ2-7; D: TRBD2
DNA: TGTGCCAGTAGTATAGGACGACAGGGTTTCAACGAGCAGTACTTC; CDR3: CASSIGRQGFNEQYF; V: TRBV19; size: -; J: TRBJ2-7; D: TRBD1
DNA: TGTGCCAGCAGTTTCGACACCATGAACACTGAAGCTTTCTTT; CDR3: CASSFDTMNTEAFF; V: TRBV2; size: once; J: TRBJ1-1; D: -